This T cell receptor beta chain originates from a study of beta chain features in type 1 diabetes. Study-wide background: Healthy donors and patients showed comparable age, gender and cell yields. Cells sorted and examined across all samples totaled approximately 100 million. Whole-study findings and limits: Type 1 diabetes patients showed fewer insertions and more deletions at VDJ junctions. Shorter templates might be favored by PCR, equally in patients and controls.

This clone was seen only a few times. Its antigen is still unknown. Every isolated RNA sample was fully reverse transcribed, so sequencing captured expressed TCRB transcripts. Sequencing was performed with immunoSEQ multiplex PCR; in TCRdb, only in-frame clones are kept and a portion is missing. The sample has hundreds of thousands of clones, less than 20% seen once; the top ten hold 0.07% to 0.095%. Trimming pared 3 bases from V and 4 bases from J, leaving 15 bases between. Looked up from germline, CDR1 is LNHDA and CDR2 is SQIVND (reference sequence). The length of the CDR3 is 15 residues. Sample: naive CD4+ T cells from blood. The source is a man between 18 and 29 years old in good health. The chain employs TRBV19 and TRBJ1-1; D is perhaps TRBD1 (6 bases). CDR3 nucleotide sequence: TGTGCCAGTAGTATGGCTACGACAGGCAGCACTGAAGCTTTCTTT. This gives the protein CASSMATTGSTEAFF.